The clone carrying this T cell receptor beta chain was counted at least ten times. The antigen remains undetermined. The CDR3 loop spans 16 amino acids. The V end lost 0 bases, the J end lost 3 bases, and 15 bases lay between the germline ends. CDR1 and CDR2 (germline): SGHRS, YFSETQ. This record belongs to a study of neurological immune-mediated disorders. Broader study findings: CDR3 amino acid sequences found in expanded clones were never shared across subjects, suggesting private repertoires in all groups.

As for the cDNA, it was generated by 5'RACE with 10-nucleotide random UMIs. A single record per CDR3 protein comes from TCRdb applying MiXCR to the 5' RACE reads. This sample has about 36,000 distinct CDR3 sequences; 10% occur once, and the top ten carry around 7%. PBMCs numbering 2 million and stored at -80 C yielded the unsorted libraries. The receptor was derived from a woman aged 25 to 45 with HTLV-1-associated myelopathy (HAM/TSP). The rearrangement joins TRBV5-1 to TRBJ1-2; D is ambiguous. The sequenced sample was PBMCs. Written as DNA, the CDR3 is TGCGCCAGCAGCTTGGGAGGCAGTTTACTACACTATGGCTACACCTTC. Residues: CASSLGGSLLHYGYTF.